The TCR beta chain under discussion was sequenced for a study of regulatory T cells in long-lasting Graves disease (TCRdb year 2021). As for the study more broadly: To count as having persistent Graves' disease, a patient had to have received antithyroid drug treatment for over 5 years with TSH receptor autoantibodies remaining persistently positive. In the clinical cohort, patients with persistent Graves' disease had used antithyroid drugs for an average of about 10.3 years. The study was registered as a clinical trial and conducted in China. TCR sequencing covered approximately 13 persistent and 20 or so newly diagnosed Graves' disease patients, approximately 33 samples in total. Peripheral blood TCR sequencing and RNA sequencing compared persistent Graves' disease patients with newly diagnosed Graves' disease patients. Overall results and qualifications from the work: Persistent patients shared more public clonotypes among themselves (over 2,500) than newly diagnosed patients did (over 900). Preferential use of TRBV28, TRBJ1-2 and TRBJ2-5 was observed in persistent disease, whereas TRBV20-1 and TRBJ2-1 were favored in newly diagnosed disease. Only the TCR beta chain was sequenced and analyzed. The study examined only peripheral blood because the primary lesion, thyroid tissue, could not be accessed. Compared with newly diagnosed patients, patients with persistent Graves' disease had lower TCR Shannon entropy and fewer highly expanded clones, which suggests clonal expansion. As a limitation, the authors acknowledged that the small sample size may reduce accuracy.

Libraries came from multiplex PCR. Data came from an Illumina HiSeq 4000. TCR beta libraries were built with iRepertoire HTBI primers and Arm-PCR amplification of CDR3 regions. Before sequencing, the PCR products underwent gel purification. Per the original workflow: Gene usage analysis of CDR3 amino acid clonotypes relied on the approximately 60 TRBV and about 15 TRBJ segments identified across samples. COPE and FqMerger were used to merge the filtered high-quality paired reads into contigs. BLAST was used to align contigs to IMGT TRBV, TRBD and TRBJ reference genes, and CDR3 was defined according to IMGT. Highly expanded clones were defined as clonotypes with a frequency above 0.1%. Shannon entropy served as the measure of repertoire diversity, while the Gini coefficient captured V-J evenness. A clonotype was considered public if more than one individual shared it. Using fastp trimming at Q25 and MiXCR clonotype assembly, TCRdb reanalyzed the public sequencing data and kept in-frame beta chains. Rows matching on CDR3 protein sequence are summarized as one entry with the most common DNA and genes. TCRdb, not the authors, supplied the V and J calls. The sample profile shows about 660,000 distinct CDR3 sequences; about 32% of them were found once. The ten most abundant clones make up under 50% of the sample.

Taken from cysteine to phenylalanine, the CDR3 has 12 residues. This entry keeps only the CDR3 DNA: 36 bases, framed from base 1. V and J are truncated by 3 bases and 8 bases respectively, leaving an intervening sequence of 13 bases. CDR1 and CDR2 are read off the germline V gene as SQVTM and ANQGSEA. Interpreted using the paper, the time point label stands for: persistent/refractory GD, antithyroid drugs over 5 years with positive TRAb. For both TCR sequencing and RNA sequencing, RNA was extracted from PBMCs in TRIzol. Graves' disease was diagnosed according to American Thyroid Association guidelines. Patients were recruited from an endocrinology department in Xi'an, China. Each patient gave approximately 10 milliliters of peripheral blood, collected in an EDTA anticoagulant tube. Ficoll Paque Plus density gradient separation was used to isolate PBMCs, and no additional T cell sorting was done. An Agilent 2100 Bioanalyzer and agarose gel were used to assess RNA quality, and a NanoDrop 2000 was used to measure RNA concentration.

For this clonotype: Its cognate antigen has yet to be identified. Base qualities are not recorded, but no much larger clone differs from it by a single base.

The clonotype comes from a female donor with Graves disease. The rearranged segments are TRBV29-1 and TRBJ1-2, and possibly TRBD1, on 5 matching bases. This material consisted of peripheral blood mononuclear cells (PBMCs), taken when the disease was refractory, from a patient treated with antithyroid drugs. The sequence in DNA is TGCAGCGTTGAGGGGACCTCTTTCGGCTACACCTTC. This gives the protein CSVEGTSFGYTF.